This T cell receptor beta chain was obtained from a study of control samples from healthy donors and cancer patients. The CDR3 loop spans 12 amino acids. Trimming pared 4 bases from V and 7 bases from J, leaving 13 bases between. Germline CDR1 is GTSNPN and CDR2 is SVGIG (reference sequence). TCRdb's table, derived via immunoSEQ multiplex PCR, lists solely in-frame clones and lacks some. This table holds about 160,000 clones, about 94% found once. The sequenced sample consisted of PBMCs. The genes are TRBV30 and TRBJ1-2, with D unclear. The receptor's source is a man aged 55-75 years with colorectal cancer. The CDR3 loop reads CAWTLNGPGYTF. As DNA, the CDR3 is TGTGCCTGGACCCTCAACGGCCCTGGCTACACCTTC.